This TCR beta chain was sequenced for a study of identifying expanded T cells in peripheral blood. Study-wide results and limits: About 1.2 clones differed between technical replicates, versus roughly 16 and 20 over time.

The CDR3 totals 18 residues. Germline CDR1 reads SGHDN; CDR2 reads FVKESK. The ends lost 4 bases at V and 1 base at J; junction bases unmatched: 15. Concerning this clone itself: Its target is unknown.

Sequencing used immunoSEQ multiplex PCR; TCRdb keeps in-frame clones, though not all of them. This sample has some 78,000 clones; roughly 84% occur once, and the top ten carry about 18%. V and J are TRBV14 and TRBJ2-5, with 7 bases aligning to TRBD2. The clonotype was recovered from a person aged 18 to 70 in good health. The sample comprised blood. The CDR3 loop reads CASSPKVGGPGGQETQYF. The CDR3 DNA sequence: TGTGCCAGCAGCCCAAAGGTCGGAGGCCCGGGGGGCCAAGAGACCCAGTACTTC.